One and the same sample provided the 19 T cell receptor beta chains below, sequenced in a study of control samples from healthy donors and cancer patients. The data were produced by immunoSEQ multiplex PCR, yet TCRdb's version contains in-frame clones alone and is incomplete. Altogether about 160,000 clones are present, roughly 94% being singletons, with the ten largest covering 8.5%. Sample: blood. The receptors were gathered from a woman in her thirties or forties in good health.

DNA of the CDR3: TGCGCCAGCAGCTTGGGCGGTAATAATGAAAAACTGTTTTTT. It specifies CASSLGGNNEKLFF. The chain combines TRBV5-1 with TRBJ1-4; D gene ambiguous. V dropped 0 bases and J dropped 4 bases, with 7 bases sitting between them. The CDR3 runs 14 residues. CDR1 SGHRS and CDR2 YFSETQ come from the germline V gene. The entire variable domain, with the rest obtained from reference TRBV5-1 and TRBJ1-4, is as follows: KAGVTQTPRYLIKTRGQQVTLSCSPISGHRSVSWYQQTPGQGLQFLFEYFSETQRNKGNFPGRFSGRQFSNSRSEMNVSTLELGDSALYLCASSLGGNNEKLFFGSGTQLSVL.

This chain connects TRBV6-2 or TRBV6-3 to TRBJ1-3; D remains ambiguous. Looked up from germline, CDR1 is MNHEY and CDR2 is SVGEGT. V lost 0 bases, J lost 10 bases, and 7 bases lay in between. The CDR3 loop spans 12 amino acids. CDR3 DNA sequence: TGTGCCAGCAGTTACTCGCTTAAGACCATATATTTT. Its translation is CASSYSLKTIYF.

This clone was detected only once. The chain carries TRBV7-2 and TRBJ2-2; TRBD1 agrees at 8 bases. The length of the CDR3 is 14 residues. CDR1 SGHTA and CDR2 FQGNSA come from the germline V gene. With V trimmed by 5 bases and J by 5 bases, 4 bases remained unmatched. The CDR3 coding sequence is TGTGCCAGCAGCGCGCGGACAGGGACCGGGGAGCTGTTTTTT. This sequence encodes CASSARTGTGELFF.

V gene TRBV7-6 combines with J gene TRBJ1-1; D is unclear. The CDR3 is 14 residues long. Germline assignment: CDR1 SGHVS and CDR2 FNYEAQ. Trimming pared 2 bases from V and 1 base from J, leaving 8 bases between. The CDR3 bases are TGTGCCAGCAGCTTATTTGCGAAGAACACTGAAGCTTTCTTT. It encodes CASSLFAKNTEAFF.

This chain connects TRBV25-1 to TRBJ1-2; D gene unclear. V lost 2 bases, J lost 5 bases, and 12 bases lay in between. The CDR3 spans 14 residues. The germline V gene encodes CDR1 MGHDK and CDR2 SYGVNS. DNA of the CDR3: TGTGCCAGCAGTGAAGGGTTACTCCGGTATGGCTACACCTTC. It is translated as CASSEGLLRYGYTF.

The chain is built from TRBV3-1 (or the pseudogene TRBV3-2) and TRBJ2-7; possible D gene TRBD2, 6 bases. The CDR3 spans 17 residues. Trimming took off 0 bases at V and 0 bases at J, with 15 bases between the two ends. Germline assignment: CDR1 LGHDT and CDR2 YNNKEL (reference sequence). CDR3 loop: CASSQERLVSPSYEQYF. CDR3 DNA sequence: TGTGCCAGCAGCCAAGAACGACTAGTATCACCCTCCTACGAGCAGTACTTC.

The sample holds one count of this clone. The chain has TRBV27 and TRBJ1-3; no definite D call. Germline V lookup: CDR1 MNHEY, CDR2 SMNVEV (reference sequence). The V end lost 2 bases, the J end lost 0 bases, and 5 bases lay between the germline ends. The CDR3 runs 14 residues. CDR3 nucleotide sequence: TGTGCCAGCAGTTTAAGAGGCTCTGGAAACACCATATATTTT. Its protein product is CASSLRGSGNTIYF.

J is TRBJ1-3 and V is TRBV5-6; D gene ambiguous. V gave up 4 bases and J gave up 3 bases, with 14 bases separating them. This CDR3 region has 15 residues. Germline V lookup: CDR1 SGHDT, CDR2 YYEEEE. The CDR3 nucleotides are TGTGCCAGCAGCCCCCGGACCTGGGGTGGAAACACCATATATTTT. Translating it yields CASSPRTWGGNTIYF.

The J gene is TRBJ1-5, the V gene TRBV10-3; D is uncertain. The CDR3 covers 14 residues. V gave up 0 bases and J gave up 2 bases, with 5 bases separating them. Per germline, CDR1 ENHRY and CDR2 SYGVKD. CDR3 DNA: TGTGCCATCAGTGAGTCGCTGGGCAATCAGCCCCAGCATTTT. Translation: CAISESLGNQPQHF.

The chain has TRBV5-4 and TRBJ1-4; 7 bases match TRBD1. This CDR3 region has 15 residues. Germline V lookup: CDR1 SGHNT, CDR2 YYREEE (reference sequence). V shed 4 bases, J shed 10 bases, and the junction held 13 bases outside the gene matches. The CDR3 is CASSTSGTAGGKLFF. The CDR3 bases are TGTGCCAGCAGCACATCCGGGACGGCAGGGGGAAAACTGTTTTTT.

This clone appeared once. The chain couples TRBV12-3 or TRBV12-4 to TRBJ2-2; D is possibly TRBD1 (6 bases). V dropped 5 bases and J dropped 7 bases, with 11 bases sitting between them. The CDR3 has 13 residues. CDR3 sequence reads: CASSPRGNGELFF. In DNA form, the CDR3 reads TGTGCCAGCAGTCCCAGGGGAAACGGGGAGCTGTTTTTT.

The genes are TRBV7-6 and TRBJ1-4; no clear D gene. The CDR3 runs 13 residues. V gave up 4 bases and J gave up 5 bases, with 8 bases separating them. Germline assignment: CDR1 SGHVS and CDR2 FNYEAQ. The CDR3 spells CASSSPSNEKLFF. The CDR3, as DNA: TGTGCCAGCAGCTCCCCATCGAATGAAAAACTGTTTTTT.

This rearrangement joins TRBV7-9 to TRBJ2-5; 8 nucleotides align to TRBD2. The V segment lost 5 bases and the J segment 2 bases; nucleotides outside the gene matches: 7. Germline V lookup: CDR1 SEHNR, CDR2 FQNEAQ (reference sequence). This CDR3 contains 15 residues. CDR3 sequence: CASSPMGLGQETQYF. CDR3 in DNA: TGTGCCAGCAGCCCGATGGGACTAGGTCAAGAGACCCAGTACTTC.

This chain uses TRBV6-4 with TRBJ1-1; D is unresolved. The V gene's germline CDR1 is MRHNA and CDR2 SNTAGT. CDR3 length: 12 amino acids. Trimming cost V 9 bases and J 4 bases, with 12 bases left between them. Here the CDR3 DNA reads TGTGCCAGTAAGGCTTGGGGCACTGAAGCTTTCTTT. Encoded protein: CASKAWGTEAFF.

The gene calls are TRBV11-3 and TRBJ2-3; 7 positions match TRBD2. V shed 1 base, J shed 2 bases, and the junction held 3 bases outside the gene matches. The CDR3 length is 15 residues. Germline V gene data show CDR1 as SGHNT and CDR2 as YENEEA. The CDR3 spells CASSLVTSDTDTQYF. As DNA, the CDR3 is TGTGCCAGCAGCTTAGTCACTAGCGACACAGATACGCAGTATTTT.

V usage is TRBV5-4 and J usage is TRBJ1-4, with 7 nucleotides matching TRBD1. V trimming: 3 bases; J trimming: 8 bases; junction bases outside the gene matches: 7. CDR1 and CDR2 (germline): SGHNT, YYREEE (reference sequence). This CDR3 region has 14 residues. The CDR3 loop reads CASSWDIGGEKLFF. CDR3 sequence (DNA): TGTGCCAGCAGCTGGGACATAGGGGGCGAAAAACTGTTTTTT.

This chain joins TRBV19 and TRBJ2-5; weak D call: TRBD1 (5 bases). V was trimmed by 5 bases and J by 2 bases, leaving 9 bases between them. There are 13 residues in the CDR3. Germline V lookup: CDR1 LNHDA, CDR2 SQIVND (reference sequence). Here the CDR3 DNA reads TGTGCCAGTAGTCCCCAGGGACAAGAGACCCAGTACTTC. Translation gives CASSPQGQETQYF.

The CDR3 protein is CASSSGQGAVGTDTQYF. CDR3 coding DNA: TGTGCCAGCAGCTCAGGACAGGGGGCGGTGGGCACAGATACGCAGTATTTT. The chain recombines TRBV7-2 with TRBJ2-3; 11 bases map to TRBD1. This CDR3 has 17 amino acids. The V segment lost 4 bases and the J segment 1 base; nucleotides outside the gene matches: 7. Germline CDR1 reads SGHTA; CDR2 reads FQGNSA.

This chain joins TRBV7-6 and TRBJ2-2; the D is unclear. Trimming took off 6 bases at V and 2 bases at J, with 7 bases between the two ends. Germline V CDR1 and CDR2: SGHVS, FNYEAQ. This CDR3 is 13 amino acids long. CDR3: CASRPFNTGELFF. DNA of the CDR3: TGTGCCAGCAGACCATTCAACACCGGGGAGCTGTTTTTT.